This TCR beta chain was captured by sequencing in a study of T cells after yellow fever vaccination. MiXCR, run by TCRdb on the 5' RACE reads, gives a single entry per CDR3 protein. This table holds 200,000 to 300,000 distinct CDR3 sequences, 3.6% found once. Germline V gene data show CDR1 as SGHDT and CDR2 as YYEEEE. This CDR3 has 13 amino acids. J lost 5 bases, V lost 0 bases, and 0 bases had no gene match. There are many counts of this clonotype. Material: PBMCs, obtained 15 days after the yellow fever booster vaccination. The chain couples TRBV5-6 to TRBJ2-3, with 7 bases identical to TRBD2. The clonotype originates from a man younger than 35 who received the YFV17D yellow fever vaccine. The CDR3 DNA sequence: TGTGCCAGCAGCTTGGTAGCGGGAGATACGCAGTATTTT. Protein product: CASSLVAGDTQYF.